This entry describes one T cell receptor (beta chain). The antigen it recognizes is unknown. No much larger clone exists at a distance of one base, and base qualities are not known. These data are taken from a study of blood T cells in healthy people across ages (dated by TCRdb to the mid-2010s). Describing the broader study: In model experiments, roughly one uniquely barcoded TCR beta cDNA molecule per two T cells was captured by template switching. Using deep sequencing normalized with unique cDNA molecular identifiers, the study measured how TCR beta repertoire diversity changes with age. The donors were split into four age groups: young (average 16 years), middle-aged (more than 35), aged (around 67) and long-lived (roughly 80). To avoid experimental bias, donors of different ages were distributed randomly across sequencing lanes. The study analyzed two additional independent replicas of 1 million unique cDNA reads from the same blood draw for two donors, one aged 18 to 30 and one aged 80 or older. Findings and caveats that apply to the study as a whole: Estimates of total diversity based on one million sequenced T cells were considered lower bounds and underestimates. Compared with the aged group, the long-lived group had more naive CD4+ T cells, fewer expanded clones and increased TCR diversity, a pattern suggesting age selection. As age increased, observed TCR beta diversity per million T cells dropped in a roughly linear way, and a significant reduction was already evident by age roughly 40. There was a strong correlation between observed TCR beta diversity and the percentage of naive T cells measured by flow cytometry. Bulk unsorted PBMC profiling prevented conclusive comparison of naive and antigen-experienced compartments. Because donor CMV infection status was unknown, age-related changes in expanded clonotypes were potentially confounded.

Donors were roughly 40 systemically healthy Caucasian individuals from Russia aged roughly 6 to 100 years. Ten milliliters of peripheral blood were drawn from each donor into EDTA-treated Vacutainer tubes. Ficoll-Paque density-gradient centrifugation was used to isolate PBMCs, with at least 7 million per sample. Trizol reagent was used to extract total RNA from PBMCs, with at least 5.5 micrograms per sample. The percentages of naive CD45RAhigh/CD27high T cells were determined by flow cytometry on a PBMC aliquot from every donor. The CDR3 starts with the cysteine, ends with the phenylalanine, and has 12 residues. Only CDR3 DNA is held: 36 bases, read in frame from base 1. Looking up the germline V gene yields CDR1 SGHDT and CDR2 YYEEEE. Deletion took 4 bases off V and 9 bases off J, with a span of 13 bases between the germline ends. The library was prepared using 5' RACE. The sample was run on an Illumina HiSeq 2500. A second PCR of roughly 7 to 11 cycles was performed with a sample-barcoded 5' primer and a J-beta primer mix. Each TCR beta cDNA molecule received a unique molecular identifier from a template-switch 5' adaptor carrying 12 random nucleotides. Each sample yielded at least 2.5 million CDR3-containing paired-end reads. First-strand cDNA synthesis was performed from all RNA using the Mint cDNA synthesis kit, with priming by a TRBC-specific oligonucleotide. Following uracil-DNA glycosylase treatment, all cDNA underwent a first 18-cycle PCR with the universal primers M1SS and BC2_uni_R. The authors' analysis ran thus. Each sample was normalized by randomly selecting 1 million high-quality reads, each carrying a distinct molecular identifier. Reads sharing molecular identifiers were discarded rather than binned into consensus sequences. CDR3 identification, clonotype clustering and error correction used MiTCR with a Q25 quality threshold and the strictest error-elimination algorithm. Lower-bound total TCR beta diversity was estimated with a nonparametric unseen species model using Euler transformation. TCRdb applied fastp at Q25 and MiXCR to the public reads, then kept only in-frame beta chains. Rows matching on CDR3 protein sequence are summarized as one entry with the most common DNA and genes. These V and J calls derive from TCRdb rather than the authors' analysis. The sample contains more than 550,000 distinct CDR3 sequences, 22% of them found a single time. Clones ranked in the top ten supply around 22% of the sample.

Sequenced material: blood. This receptor was identified in a man aged 70-80 years in good health. Recombination connected TRBV5-6 to TRBJ1-1; 5 matching bases give a weak D call of TRBD1. The base sequence is TGTGCCAGCAGCACGGACAATAGGAAAGCTTTCTTT. Its product reads: CASSTDNRKAFF.